The T cell receptor (beta chain) described here comes from a study of lymphopenia after photon versus proton radiotherapy. Of note for this clone: Its antigen is still unknown.

Study-level points and caveats: Authors raise, but do not show, better survival with proton therapy. Post-nadir diversity loss with photons came from oligoclonal expansion, particularly CD8+ Temra cells. Post-nadir TCR diversity decline inversely tracked overall survival among those who died. Under photons, naive T cells and diversity fell while effector/memory populations rose.

The CDR3 is made up of 16 amino acids. Trimming at V came to 5 bases and at J to 1 base, leaving 4 bases not matched to a gene. Germline lookup yields CDR1 KGHSH and CDR2 LQKENI. Data came from immunoSEQ multiplex PCR; TCRdb stores just in-frame clones and leaves some out. Seen here are some 30,000 clones, 90% observed once, and the top ten hold 5.5% to 7.5%. The sequencing used peripheral blood, collected from a patient treated with photon-based radiotherapy. The TCR originated in a woman aged 50 to 60 with pancreatic cancer. The V call is TRBV18, the J call TRBJ2-6, with 8 bases lining up with TRBD1. The CDR3 here is CASSVRTGSGANVLTF. CDR3 coding DNA: TGTGCCAGCTCAGTTAGGACAGGGTCTGGGGCCAACGTCCTGACTTTC.